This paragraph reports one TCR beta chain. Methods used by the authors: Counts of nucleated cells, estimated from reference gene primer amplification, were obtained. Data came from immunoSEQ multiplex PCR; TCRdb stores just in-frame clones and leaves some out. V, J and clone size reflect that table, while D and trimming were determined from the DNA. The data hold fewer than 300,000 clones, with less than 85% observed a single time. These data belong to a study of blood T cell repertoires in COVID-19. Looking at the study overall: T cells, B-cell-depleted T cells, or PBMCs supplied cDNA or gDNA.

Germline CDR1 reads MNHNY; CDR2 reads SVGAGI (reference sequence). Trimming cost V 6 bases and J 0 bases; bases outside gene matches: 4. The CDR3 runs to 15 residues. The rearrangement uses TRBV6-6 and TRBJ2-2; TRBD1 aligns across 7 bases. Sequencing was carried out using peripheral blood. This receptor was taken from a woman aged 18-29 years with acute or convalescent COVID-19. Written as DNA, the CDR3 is TGTGCCAGCAGATGGGACAGATCGAACACCGGGGAGCTGTTTTTT. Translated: CASRWDRSNTGELFF.